This record concerns one T cell receptor (beta chain) sequence. These data come from a study of blood T cell repertoires in COVID-19. Study overall: Samples came from the United States, Italy and Spain, spanning acute and convalescent COVID-19. Sources were T cells, B-cell-depleted T cells, or PBMCs; the material itself was cDNA or gDNA.

Original processing methods: Amplifying reference gene primers gave estimates of nucleated cell counts. Only in-frame clones appear in the TCRdb table, and some are missing; sequencing was by immunoSEQ multiplex PCR. The DNA gave D and trimming, while V, J and clone size come from that table. Seen here are approximately 170,000 clones, over 75% observed once, and the top ten hold about 1.2%. V was shortened by 0 bases and J by 4 bases, with 10 bases between the two germline ends. This CDR3 spans 15 amino acids. Germline assignment: CDR1 LGHNA and CDR2 YNFKEQ. The TCR comes from a man aged 60-69 years who had recovered from COVID-19. The J gene is TRBJ1-3, the V gene TRBV4-2, with D perhaps TRBD1 (5 bases). The sequencing sample was made of peripheral blood. CDR3 loop: CASSQDAQDGNTIYF. CDR3 bases: TGTGCCAGCAGCCAAGATGCACAGGACGGAAACACCATATATTTT.